These 19 T cell receptor beta chains originate from one sample sequenced in a study of cytomegalovirus exposure and HLA in healthy donors. Primers: 60 Vbeta forward and 13 Jbeta reverse. The data were produced by immunoSEQ multiplex PCR, yet TCRdb's version contains in-frame clones alone and is incomplete. This sample has about 140,000 clones, with about 86% found just once. The sequenced material came from PBMCs. The source is a man aged 40-49 years in good health and CMV-seropositive.

V gene TRBV5-1 combines with J gene TRBJ1-3; 7 bases line up with TRBD1. This CDR3 is 15 amino acids long. The junction had 4 bases not matched to a gene; V was cut back by 0 bases and J by 4 bases. Germline assignment: CDR1 SGHRS and CDR2 YFSETQ. The CDR3 loop reads CASSLGQGAGNTIYF. The CDR3 nucleotides read TGCGCCAGCAGCTTGGGACAGGGCGCCGGAAACACCATATATTTT.

The genes are TRBV19 and TRBJ2-1; D gene unclear. Germline assignment: CDR1 LNHDA and CDR2 SQIVND (reference sequence). The CDR3 is 14 amino acids. V dropped 7 bases and J dropped 5 bases, with 15 bases sitting between them. The CDR3 DNA reads TGTGCCAGTACCCCTCCCAGGCCTAACAATGAGCAGTTCTTC. Translating it yields CASTPPRPNNEQFF.

The V gene is TRBV9, the J gene TRBJ2-1; possibly TRBD1 for D (5 bases). V was trimmed by 2 bases and J by 4 bases, leaving 13 bases between them. The CDR3 loop spans 15 amino acids. CDR1 is SGDLS and CDR2 is YYNGEE in the germline V gene. As DNA, the CDR3 is TGTGCCAGCAGCGTCGGCCAGGGTGCGTACAATGAGCAGTTCTTC. Protein: CASSVGQGAYNEQFF.

The V and J genes are TRBV13 and TRBJ2-1, with 9 nucleotides matching TRBD2. J gave up 7 bases and V 5 bases, and 12 bases lay outside the gene matches. CDR3 size: 16 residues. Germline V gene data show CDR1 as PRHDT and CDR2 as FYEKMQ (reference sequence). The CDR3 DNA reads as TGTGCCAGCAGCCTAAACCCGCGGGGGGGCGGGAATGAGCAGTTCTTC. Its translation: CASSLNPRGGGNEQFF.

V gene TRBV15 combines with J gene TRBJ1-6; 7 bases fit TRBD1. The germline V gene has CDR1 LNHNV and CDR2 YYDKDF (reference sequence). The CDR3 extends over 15 amino acids. The V gene end was trimmed by 4 bases and the J gene end by 10 bases; junction bases not matched to a gene: 10. CDR3 residues: CATSTGQGEESPLHF. The CDR3 nucleotides are TGTGCCACCAGCACCGGTCAGGGGGAGGAATCACCCCTCCACTTT.

The CDR3 loop is CASSSSTGGYGYTF. As DNA, the CDR3 is TGTGCCAGCAGTTCCTCGACAGGGGGATATGGCTACACCTTC. This chain links TRBV6-6 with TRBJ1-2; the match to TRBD1 covers 9 bases. V shed 4 bases, J shed 5 bases, and the junction held 5 bases outside the gene matches. Germline CDR1 MNHNY, CDR2 SVGAGI (reference sequence). CDR3 size: 14 residues.

The rearrangement joins TRBV5-1 to TRBJ2-2; 10 bases agree with TRBD1. With V trimmed by 4 bases and J by 5 bases, 5 bases remained unmatched. This CDR3 is 15 amino acids long. Germline V gives CDR1 SGHRS, CDR2 YFSETQ. The CDR3 DNA follows: TGCGCCAGCAGCCCGGGACAGGGGAAAACCGGGGAGCTGTTTTTT. Residues: CASSPGQGKTGELFF. Full variable domain (outside the CDR3, taken from reference TRBV5-1 and TRBJ2-2): KAGVTQTPRYLIKTRGQQVTLSCSPISGHRSVSWYQQTPGQGLQFLFEYFSETQRNKGNFPGRFSGRQFSNSRSEMNVSTLELGDSALYLCASSPGQGKTGELFFGEGSRLTVL.

The V and J genes are TRBV10-3 and TRBJ2-1; 13 bases are a match to TRBD2. From germline, CDR1 is ENHRY and CDR2 SYGVKD. The J segment lost 0 bases and the V segment lost 2 bases, leaving 7 bases of the junction unmatched. The CDR3 extends over 19 amino acids. CDR3 bases: TGTGCCATCAGTGAGCCCTGGACTAGCGGGAGAGGCTCCTACAATGAGCAGTTCTTC. Protein: CAISEPWTSGRGSYNEQFF.

The rearrangement links TRBV28 to TRBJ2-5, with 7 bases that match TRBD2. V trimming: 5 bases; J trimming: 5 bases; junction bases outside the gene matches: 11. The length of the CDR3 is 15 residues. Germline values: CDR1 MDHEN, CDR2 SYDVKM. The CDR3, as DNA: TGTGCCAGCAGTCCCCAGCGGGGAGGTTATGAGACCCAGTACTTC. Translating gives CASSPQRGGYETQYF.

This clone has more than one count but fewer than ten. A junction end diverges from the germline sequence, so it may reflect a read error. Other DNA sequences from this sample encode an identical CDR3 as well. V usage is TRBV5-4 and J usage is TRBJ2-7; D is perhaps TRBD1 (6 bases). Germline loops: CDR1 SGHNT, CDR2 YYREEE (reference sequence). The CDR3 extends over 17 amino acids. Here the CDR3 DNA reads TGCGCCAGCAGCCAAGATTTAGCGCCAGGGGATCACTACGAGCAGTACTTC. Translated: CASSQDLAPGDHYEQYF. Filled out from reference TRBV5-4 and TRBJ2-7, the complete variable domain reads ETGVTQSPTHLIKTRGQQVTLRCSSQSGHNTVSWYQQALGQGPQFIFQYYREEENGRGNFPPRFSGLQFPNYSSELNVNALELDDSALYLCASSQDLAPGDHYEQYFGPGTRLTVT.

This clone was seen once. This chain links TRBV9 with TRBJ1-2, with 10 bases fitting TRBD1. Looked up from germline, CDR1 is SGDLS and CDR2 is YYNGEE. The CDR3 loop spans 18 amino acids. V dropped 0 bases and J dropped 4; count of bases not matched to a gene: 12. The CDR3 DNA reads TGTGCCAGCAGCGTAGGAGTATTTGGACAGGGGGGTATCTATGGCTACACCTTC. This codes for CASSVGVFGQGGIYGYTF.

CDR3 region: CASRGGEPRNTEAFF. For the CDR3, the DNA is TGTGCCAGCAGAGGGGGGGAGCCTAGGAACACTGAAGCTTTCTTT. V is TRBV13 and J is TRBJ1-1; weak D call: TRBD1 (6 bases). V lost 6 bases and J lost 1, with 15 bases in between. Germline CDR1 PRHDT, CDR2 FYEKMQ (reference sequence). CDR3 size: 15 residues. Filled out from reference TRBV13 and TRBJ1-1, the complete variable domain reads AAGVIQSPRHLIKEKRETATLKCYPIPRHDTVYWYQQGPGQDPQFLISFYEKMQSDKGSIPDRFSAQQFSDYHSELNMSSLELGDSALYFCASRGGEPRNTEAFFGQGTRLTVV.

The V call is TRBV7-2, the J call TRBJ1-1; 7 nucleotides line up with TRBD1. The V gene's germline CDR1 is SGHTA and CDR2 FQGNSA. The CDR3 is made up of 17 amino acids. J was trimmed by 6 bases and V by 2 bases; bases with no gene match: 15. CDR3 sequence: CASSLHDLTGFRSEAFF. As DNA, the CDR3 is TGTGCCAGCAGCTTACACGATTTGACAGGGTTTAGGTCTGAAGCTTTCTTT.

This clone has a handful of counts. The chain carries TRBV7-9 and TRBJ1-3; 7 bases fit TRBD1. The V gene's germline CDR1 is SEHNR and CDR2 FQNEAQ (reference sequence). The junction had 4 bases not matched to a gene; V was cut back by 4 bases and J by 4 bases. There are 14 residues in the CDR3. CDR3 coding DNA: TGTGCCAGCAGCTCCGACAGGGTCGGAAACACCATATATTTT. This gives the protein CASSSDRVGNTIYF.

V is TRBV7-2 and J is TRBJ1-2, with 7 bases matching TRBD1. J lost 6 bases, V lost 5 bases, and 9 bases had no gene match. The CDR3 covers 14 residues. The germline V gene has CDR1 SGHTA and CDR2 FQGNSA. The CDR3 spells CASSLEGARNGYTF. The CDR3 DNA sequence: TGTGCCAGCAGCCTAGAGGGGGCGCGGAATGGCTACACCTTC.

This chain connects TRBV5-6 to TRBJ1-2; D gene uncertain. CDR1 SGHDT and CDR2 YYEEEE come from the germline V gene. The CDR3 totals 14 residues. Deletions cut 0 bases from V and 1 base from J, with 7 bases between. In nucleotides, the CDR3 is TGTGCCAGCAGCTTGGGCAGGAATAACTATGGCTACACCTTC. It is translated as CASSLGRNNYGYTF.

The rearrangement joins TRBV30 to TRBJ1-5; 9 nucleotides agree with TRBD1. The V and J ends lost 5 bases and 3 bases, in that order; junction bases with no gene match: 11. Germline V lookup: CDR1 GTSNPN, CDR2 SVGIG (reference sequence). The CDR3 consists of 16 residues. DNA for the CDR3: TGTGCCTGGGGACGCGGGACAGGGCTGAACAATCAGCCCCAGCATTTT. Encoded protein: CAWGRGTGLNNQPQHF.

This chain links TRBV6-1 with TRBJ1-4; tentatively, D is TRBD1 (6 bases). This CDR3 comprises 15 residues. Trimming took 4 bases from V and 8 from J, leaving 17 bases between them. CDR1 is MNHNS, CDR2 SASEGT, per germline. The CDR3, as DNA: TGTGCCAGCAGTGGATTAGAGGGACATGACGAAAAACTGTTTTTT. This gives the protein CASSGLEGHDEKLFF.

The chain's CDR3 is CAWARKDGGFFGGNQPQHF. The CDR3 DNA follows: TGTGCCTGGGCCCGGAAGGACGGGGGGTTTTTTGGGGGCAATCAGCCCCAGCATTTT. The rearrangement joins TRBV30 to TRBJ1-5, with D perhaps matching TRBD1 (5 bases). The V gene's germline CDR1 is GTSNPN and CDR2 SVGIG (reference sequence). V was clipped by 5 bases and J by 2 bases, with 28 bases between them. The length of the CDR3 is 19 residues.